This entry lists 19 T cell receptor beta chains sequenced from one sample in a study of human T cells and chemical hapten exposure. TCRdb recomputed calls from the RACE reads with MiXCR, one row per CDR3 protein. The sample lists under 90,000 distinct CDR3 sequences, 8% to 10% occurring once. The time point denotes: pre-sensitization, week 0. Treatment given: therapeutic diphenylcyclopropenone sensitization with weekly scalp DPC. This specimen was whole blood, taken in connection with sensitization to the hapten diphenylcyclopropenone (DPC). Receptor source: a woman between 40 and 50 years old with alopecia areata. Some clones in this sample may be carry-over from other donors' samples.

This clonotype was seen repeatedly, ten times or more. The rearrangement joins TRBV9 to TRBJ2-7; 8 bases align to TRBD1. With 0 bases clipped from V and 3 bases from J, the junction kept 5 bases outside the gene matches. The CDR3 has 15 residues. In germline, CDR1 is SGDLS, CDR2 YYNGEE. In DNA form, the CDR3 reads TGTGCCAGCAGCGTAGGACAGGGGACCCACTACGAGCAGTACTTC. Amino acids: CASSVGQGTHYEQYF.

The chain is built from TRBV5-4 and TRBJ1-3; TRBD1 might be the D (5 bases). CDR1 and CDR2 from the germline V gene are SGHNT and YYREEE (reference sequence). Trimming removed 4 bases from V and 3 bases from J, with 11 bases in between. This CDR3 spans 14 amino acids. As DNA, the CDR3 is TGTGCCAGCAGCATCGACGGGGGTGGAAACACCATATATTTT. This encodes CASSIDGGGNTIYF.

The chain employs TRBV3-1 and TRBJ1-6; D perhaps matches TRBD1 (5 bases). The CDR3 contains 13 residues. Per germline, CDR1 LGHDT and CDR2 YNNKEL (reference sequence). The V and J ends lost 0 bases and 19 bases respectively, with 16 bases between them. The CDR3 nucleotides are TGTGCCAGCAGCCAAGAGTGGCAGGGAGGAGTGCACTTT. It translates to CASSQEWQGGVHF.

In its sample, this clonotype was seen many times. The rearrangement uses TRBV7-9 and TRBJ2-5, with a possible D match to TRBD2 (6 bases). The V end lost 9 bases, the J end lost 2 bases, and 13 bases lay between the germline ends. Germline loops: CDR1 SEHNR, CDR2 FQNEAQ (reference sequence). The CDR3 contains 13 residues. CDR3 nucleotides: TGTGCCAGAGGCGGGGCAGGGCAAGAGACCCAGTACTTC. Translated, it gives CARGGAGQETQYF.

The chain uses TRBV12-3 or TRBV12-4 and TRBJ2-1; D gene ambiguous. The CDR3 runs 11 residues. V was clipped by 3 bases and J by 9 bases, with 6 bases between them. The CDR3 bases are TGTGCCAGCAGTTTGGGTTTTGAGCAGTTCTTC. It codes for CASSLGFEQFF.

The CDR3 loop is CASSLGTVPGGQFF. In nucleotides, the CDR3 is TGTGCCAGCTCACTCGGGACAGTCCCTGGGGGACAGTTCTTC. The chain joins TRBV18 to TRBJ2-1; 7 nucleotides align to TRBD1. V lost 4 bases, J lost 13 bases, and 13 bases stayed unmatched. This CDR3 is built from 14 residues. Germline CDR1 reads KGHSH; CDR2 reads LQKENI. The full variable domain, its missing parts supplied by reference TRBV18 and TRBJ2-1, is NAGVMQNPRHLVRRRGQEARLRCSPMKGHSHVYWYRQLPEEGLKFMVYLQKENIIDESGMPKERFSAEFPKEGPSILRIQQVVRGDSAAYFCASSLGTVPGGQFFGPGTRLTVL.

This clonotype was observed a handful of times. V is TRBV24-1 and J is TRBJ2-5; weak D call: TRBD2 (6 bases). V dropped 4 bases and J dropped 4 bases, with 24 bases sitting between them. CDR1 is KGHDR and CDR2 is SFDVKD in the germline V gene. The CDR3 length is 18 residues. CDR3 nucleotides: TGTGCCACCAGTGACCGGTCTGTTTCGCGGGGCAGTCGAGAGACCCAGTACTTC. Encoded protein: CATSDRSVSRGSRETQYF.

This clonotype was observed a few times. A read error may explain this, as a much larger clone is one base away. This chain joins TRBV19 and TRBJ1-4; a weak D match, TRBD1 (5 bases). There are 16 residues in the CDR3. Germline V CDR1 and CDR2: LNHDA, SQIVND (reference sequence). Trimming shortened V by 3 bases and J by 0 bases, and 11 bases separated the two germline ends. The CDR3 region is CASSMPQDTTNEKLFF. In nucleotides, the CDR3 is TGTGCCAGTAGTATGCCCCAGGACACAACTAATGAAAAACTGTTTTTT.

This clonotype was counted a few times. The CDR3 region is CASSQTEGTGELFF. CDR3 DNA sequence: TGCGCCAGCAGCCAAACTGAGGGGACCGGGGAGCTGTTTTTT. The J gene is TRBJ2-2, the V gene TRBV4-3; D may correspond to TRBD1 or TRBD2 (5 bases each). The germline V and J ends were trimmed by 2 bases and 5 bases, with 9 bases remaining between them. This CDR3 is built from 14 residues. Germline-derived CDR1 and CDR2 are LGHNA and YSLEER.

Many counts were recorded for this clonotype. This chain links TRBV29-1 with TRBJ1-1; TRBD1 is a possible D gene (6 bases). V was trimmed by 4 bases and J by 7 bases, leaving 16 bases between them. There are 13 residues in the CDR3. Germline lookup yields CDR1 SQVTM and CDR2 ANQGSEA. This CDR3 is CSVVGDGQSEAFF. The CDR3 DNA follows: TGCAGCGTTGTGGGGGATGGACAGAGTGAAGCTTTCTTT. The whole variable domain, filled in from reference TRBV29-1 and TRBJ1-1, reads SAVISQKPSRDICQRGTSLTIQCQVDSQVTMMFWYRQQPGQSLTLIATANQGSEATYESGFVIDKFPISRPNLTFSTLTVSNMSPEDSSIYLCSVVGDGQSEAFFGQGTRLTVV.

The chain combines TRBV5-4 with TRBJ2-1; D may correspond to TRBD1 or TRBD2 (7 bases each). Trimming pared 0 bases from V and 6 bases from J, leaving 13 bases between. CDR1 is SGHNT and CDR2 is YYREEE in the germline V gene (reference sequence). The CDR3 consists of 15 residues. DNA of the CDR3: TGTGCCAGCAGCTTGGATATCAGGGGGGGCAATGAGCAGTTCTTC. It encodes CASSLDIRGGNEQFF.

This clonotype was detected a few times. This chain joins TRBV10-3 and TRBJ1-2; 9 bases map to TRBD1. Germline-derived CDR1 and CDR2 are ENHRY and SYGVKD. This CDR3 is 16 amino acids long. Trimming at V came to 4 bases and at J to 3 bases, leaving 9 bases not matched to a gene. CDR3: CAISGTGEDFDYGYTF. CDR3 DNA: TGTGCCATCAGTGGGACAGGGGAGGATTTTGACTATGGCTACACCTTC.

This clonotype was counted ten times or more. The V call is TRBV11-2, the J call TRBJ2-1; TRBD2 matches 7 bases. The ends lost 7 bases at V and 0 bases at J; junction bases unmatched: 3. CDR3 length equals 14 residues. Germline V gives CDR1 SGHAT, CDR2 FQNNGV. The CDR3, as DNA: TGTGCCAGCAAAACGGGGGGCTCCTACAATGAGCAGTTCTTC. It is translated as CASKTGGSYNEQFF.

This clonotype was detected many times. V and J are TRBV20-1 and TRBJ1-1, with D unclear. The V and J ends lost 0 bases and 5 bases respectively, with 16 bases between them. In germline, CDR1 is DFQATT, CDR2 SNEGSKA (reference sequence). The CDR3 is 15 residues long. CDR3 nucleotide sequence: TGCAGTGCTAGAGATGTGGACCGATCGTGGACTGAAGCTTTCTTT. This gives the protein CSARDVDRSWTEAFF.

This clonotype came up many times. The rearrangement joins TRBV12-3 or TRBV12-4 to TRBJ2-5; D might be TRBD1 (8 bases). This CDR3 comprises 14 residues. Trimming left V 6 bases short and J 6 bases short, with 17 bases between. CDR3 sequence reads: CASSRQGTTKTQYF. CDR3 nucleotide sequence: TGTGCCAGCAGCCGACAGGGGACTACGAAGACCCAGTACTTC.

The chain couples TRBV6-2 or TRBV6-3 to TRBJ1-1; no reliable D call. Trimming removed 7 bases from V and 0 bases from J, with 18 bases in between. Germline V gene data show CDR1 as MNHEY and CDR2 as SVGEGT. The CDR3 covers 16 residues. The CDR3 is CASTTIFGSVNTEAFF. DNA of the CDR3: TGTGCCAGCACTACCATTTTCGGCTCAGTGAACACTGAAGCTTTCTTT.

This clonotype was observed at least ten times. J is TRBJ2-1 and V is TRBV19, with 7 bases aligning to TRBD1. The V gene end was trimmed by 1 base and the J gene end by 4 bases; junction bases not matched to a gene: 4. The CDR3 extends over 15 amino acids. Per the germline V gene, CDR1 is LNHDA and CDR2 is SQIVND (reference sequence). The CDR3 DNA reads TGTGCCAGTAGTATAGGGGGACAGTCATACAATGAGCAGTTCTTC. Translating it yields CASSIGGQSYNEQFF.

This clonotype came up many times. The V call is TRBV2, the J call TRBJ2-4, with a possible D match to TRBD2 (6 bases). The CDR3 has 13 residues. CDR1 and CDR2 from the germline V gene are SNHLY and FYNNEI. Between the trimmed V and J ends, which lost 6 bases and 7 bases, there was a span of 13 bases. The CDR3 DNA follows: TGTGCCAGCAGCCCAGCGGGCGAGAACATTCAGTACTTC. Translating it yields CASSPAGENIQYF.

This clonotype was found many times. The chain has TRBV4-1 and TRBJ1-5; 8 nucleotides line up with TRBD1. Germline V gene data show CDR1 as MGHRA and CDR2 as YSYEKL. Unmatched junction bases numbered 9, after V lost 3 bases and J lost 2 bases. CDR3 length: 17 amino acids. This chain's CDR3 is CASSHSSGGLGNQPQHF. CDR3 nucleotides: TGCGCCAGCAGCCATTCATCAGGGGGCCTCGGCAATCAGCCCCAGCATTTT.